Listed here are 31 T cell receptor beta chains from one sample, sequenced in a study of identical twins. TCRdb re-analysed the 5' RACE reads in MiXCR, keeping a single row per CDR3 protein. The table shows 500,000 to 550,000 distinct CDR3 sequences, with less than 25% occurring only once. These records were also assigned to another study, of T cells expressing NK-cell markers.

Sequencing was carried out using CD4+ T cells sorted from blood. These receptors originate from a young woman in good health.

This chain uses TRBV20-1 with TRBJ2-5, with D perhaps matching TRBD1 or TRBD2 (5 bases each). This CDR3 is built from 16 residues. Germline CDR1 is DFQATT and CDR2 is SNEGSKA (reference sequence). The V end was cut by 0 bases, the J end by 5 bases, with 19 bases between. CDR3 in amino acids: CSARDAGTVLGETQYF. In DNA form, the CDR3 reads TGCAGTGCTAGAGACGCCGGGACGGTGCTTGGGGAGACCCAGTACTTC.

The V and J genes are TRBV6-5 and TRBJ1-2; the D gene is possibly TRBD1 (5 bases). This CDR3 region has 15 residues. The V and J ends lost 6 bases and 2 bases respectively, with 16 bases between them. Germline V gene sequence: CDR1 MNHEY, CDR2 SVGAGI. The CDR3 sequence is CASRLLGTANYGYTF. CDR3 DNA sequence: TGTGCCAGCAGACTACTCGGGACGGCCAACTATGGCTACACCTTC.

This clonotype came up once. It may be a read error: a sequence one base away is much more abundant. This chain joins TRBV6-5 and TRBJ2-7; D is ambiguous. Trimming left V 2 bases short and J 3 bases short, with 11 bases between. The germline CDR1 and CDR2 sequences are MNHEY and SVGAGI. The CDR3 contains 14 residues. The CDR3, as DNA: TGTGCCAGCAGTTACCTCAGTGATCTCTACGAGCAGTACTTC. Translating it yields CASSYLSDLYEQYF.

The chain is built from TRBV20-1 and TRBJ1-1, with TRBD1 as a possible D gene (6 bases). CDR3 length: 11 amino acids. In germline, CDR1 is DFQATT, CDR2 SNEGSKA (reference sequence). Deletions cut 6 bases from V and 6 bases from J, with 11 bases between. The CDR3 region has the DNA TGCAGTGCACAGGGTACCCCTGAAGCTTTCTTT. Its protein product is CSAQGTPEAFF.

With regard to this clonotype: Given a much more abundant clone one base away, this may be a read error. The CDR3 coding sequence is TGTGCCAGCAAGCAGACAGGATCCTACGAGCAGTACTTC. Protein: CASKQTGSYEQYF. The chain recombines TRBV12-3 or TRBV12-4 with TRBJ2-7; perhaps TRBD1 as D (6 bases). Trimming stripped 7 bases from V and 1 base from J, with 11 bases between. The CDR3 has 13 amino acids.

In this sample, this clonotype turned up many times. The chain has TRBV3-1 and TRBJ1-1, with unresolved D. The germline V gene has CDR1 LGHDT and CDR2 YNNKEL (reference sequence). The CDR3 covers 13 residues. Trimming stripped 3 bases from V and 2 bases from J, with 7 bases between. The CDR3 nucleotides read TGTGCCAGCAGCCACGAGGAAAACACTGAAGCTTTCTTT. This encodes CASSHEENTEAFF.

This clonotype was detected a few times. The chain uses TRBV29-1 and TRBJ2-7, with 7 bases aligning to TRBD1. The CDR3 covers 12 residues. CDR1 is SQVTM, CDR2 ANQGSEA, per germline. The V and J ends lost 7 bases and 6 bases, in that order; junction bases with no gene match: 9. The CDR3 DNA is TGCAGCGGTTCGACAGGGACGGCCGAGCAGTACTTC. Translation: CSGSTGTAEQYF.

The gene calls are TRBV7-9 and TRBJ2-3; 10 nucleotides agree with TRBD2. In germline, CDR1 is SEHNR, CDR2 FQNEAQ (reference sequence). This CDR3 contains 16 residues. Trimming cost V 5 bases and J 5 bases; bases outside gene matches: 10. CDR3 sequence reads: CASSRGLAEGGDTQYF. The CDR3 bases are TGTGCCAGCAGCCGCGGACTAGCGGAAGGAGGAGATACGCAGTATTTT.

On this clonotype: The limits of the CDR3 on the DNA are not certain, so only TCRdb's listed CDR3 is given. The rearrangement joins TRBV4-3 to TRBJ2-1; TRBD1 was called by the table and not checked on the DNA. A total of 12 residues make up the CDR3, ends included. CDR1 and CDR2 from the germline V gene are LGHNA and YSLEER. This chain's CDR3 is CASSFGQGSMFF.

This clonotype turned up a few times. The CDR3 reads CASSPTDKTNTGELFF. The DNA for the CDR3 is TGTGCCAGCAGTCCTACCGATAAAACCAACACCGGGGAGCTGTTTTTT. The J gene is TRBJ2-2, the V gene TRBV6-1; D gene ambiguous. The CDR3 is 16 residues long. Germline CDR1 reads MNHNS; CDR2 reads SASEGT. Trimming shortened V by 5 bases and J by 2 bases, and 15 bases separated the two germline ends.

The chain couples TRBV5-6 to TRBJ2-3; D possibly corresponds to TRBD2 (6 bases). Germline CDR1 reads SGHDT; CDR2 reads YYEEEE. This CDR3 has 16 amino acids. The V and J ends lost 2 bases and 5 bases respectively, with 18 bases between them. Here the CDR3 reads CASSFRLVKKRDTQYF. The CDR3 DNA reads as TGTGCCAGCAGCTTCAGACTAGTTAAGAAAAGAGATACGCAGTATTTT.

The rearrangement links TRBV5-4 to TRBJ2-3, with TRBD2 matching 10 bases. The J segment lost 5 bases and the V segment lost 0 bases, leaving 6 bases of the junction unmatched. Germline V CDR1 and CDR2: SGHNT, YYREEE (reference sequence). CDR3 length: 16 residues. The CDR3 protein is CASSLVSAGGRDTQYF. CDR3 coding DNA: TGTGCCAGCAGCTTGGTTTCAGCGGGGGGGAGAGATACGCAGTATTTT.

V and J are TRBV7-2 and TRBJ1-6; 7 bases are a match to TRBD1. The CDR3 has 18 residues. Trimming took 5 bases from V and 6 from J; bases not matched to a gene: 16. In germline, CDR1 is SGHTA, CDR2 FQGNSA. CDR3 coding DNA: TGTGCCAGCAGCCCAACAATTAGGGGCCGGGACAGTAATTCACCCCTCCACTTT. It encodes CASSPTIRGRDSNSPLHF.

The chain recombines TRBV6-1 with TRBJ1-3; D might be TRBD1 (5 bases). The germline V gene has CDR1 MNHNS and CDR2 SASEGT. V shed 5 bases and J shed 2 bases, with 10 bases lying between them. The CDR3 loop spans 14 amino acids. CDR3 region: CASSRGVAGNTIYF. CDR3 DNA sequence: TGTGCCAGCAGTCGAGGGGTTGCTGGAAACACCATATATTTT.

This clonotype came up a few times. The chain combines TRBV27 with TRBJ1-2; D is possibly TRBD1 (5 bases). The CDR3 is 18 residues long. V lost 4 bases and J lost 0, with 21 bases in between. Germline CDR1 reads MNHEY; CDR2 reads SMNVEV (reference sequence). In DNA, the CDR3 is TGTGCCAGCAGTTCCATGGGGGGGACCCCAGCGGCTAACTATGGCTACACCTTC. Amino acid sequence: CASSSMGGTPAANYGYTF.

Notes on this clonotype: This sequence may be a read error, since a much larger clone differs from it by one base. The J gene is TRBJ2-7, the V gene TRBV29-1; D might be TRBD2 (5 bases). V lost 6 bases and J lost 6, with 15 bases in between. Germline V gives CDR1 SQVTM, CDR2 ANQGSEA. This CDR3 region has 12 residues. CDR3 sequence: CSVKWEWGEQYF. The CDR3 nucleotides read TGCAGCGTCAAGTGGGAGTGGGGCGAGCAGTACTTC.

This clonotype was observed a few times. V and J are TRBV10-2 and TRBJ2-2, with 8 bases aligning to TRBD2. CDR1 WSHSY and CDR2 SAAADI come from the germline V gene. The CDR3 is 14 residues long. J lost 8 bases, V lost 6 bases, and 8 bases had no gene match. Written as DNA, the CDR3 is TGCGCCAGCAGAGAGACTAGCGCCAAAGGGGAGCTGTTTTTT. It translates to CASRETSAKGELFF.

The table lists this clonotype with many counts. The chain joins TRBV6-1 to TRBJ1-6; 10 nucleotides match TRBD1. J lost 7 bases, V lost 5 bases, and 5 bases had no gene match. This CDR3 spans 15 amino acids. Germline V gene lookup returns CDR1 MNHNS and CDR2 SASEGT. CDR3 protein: CASSPTGQGNSPLHF. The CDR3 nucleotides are TGTGCCAGCAGTCCGACGGGACAGGGGAATTCACCCCTCCACTTT.

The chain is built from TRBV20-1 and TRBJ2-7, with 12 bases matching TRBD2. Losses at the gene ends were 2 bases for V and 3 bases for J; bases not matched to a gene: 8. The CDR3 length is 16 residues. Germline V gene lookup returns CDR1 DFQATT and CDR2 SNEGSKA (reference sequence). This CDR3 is CSARLPGLAGHYEQYF. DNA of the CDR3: TGCAGTGCTAGACTTCCGGGACTAGCGGGCCACTACGAGCAGTACTTC.

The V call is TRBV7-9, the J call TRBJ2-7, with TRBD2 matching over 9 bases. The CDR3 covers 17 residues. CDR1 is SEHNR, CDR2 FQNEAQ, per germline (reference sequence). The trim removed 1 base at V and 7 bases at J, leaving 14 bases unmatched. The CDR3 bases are TGTGCCAGCAGCTTAGGTTCCCGGATAGCGGGAGAAGGGGAGCAGTACTTC. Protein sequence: CASSLGSRIAGEGEQYF.

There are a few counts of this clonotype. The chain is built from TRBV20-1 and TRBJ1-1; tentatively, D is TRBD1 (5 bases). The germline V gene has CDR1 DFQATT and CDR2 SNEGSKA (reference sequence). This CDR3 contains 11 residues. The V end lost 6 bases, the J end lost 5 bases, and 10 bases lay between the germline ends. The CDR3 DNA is TGCAGTGCGGGGGGTTATACTGAAGCTTTCTTT. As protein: CSAGGYTEAFF.

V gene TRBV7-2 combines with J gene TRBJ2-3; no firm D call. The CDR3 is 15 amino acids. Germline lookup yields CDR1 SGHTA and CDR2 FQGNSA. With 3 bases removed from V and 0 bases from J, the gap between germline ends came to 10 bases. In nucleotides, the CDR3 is TGTGCCAGCAGCTTCCTACTTCGTAGCACAGATACGCAGTATTTT. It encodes CASSFLLRSTDTQYF.

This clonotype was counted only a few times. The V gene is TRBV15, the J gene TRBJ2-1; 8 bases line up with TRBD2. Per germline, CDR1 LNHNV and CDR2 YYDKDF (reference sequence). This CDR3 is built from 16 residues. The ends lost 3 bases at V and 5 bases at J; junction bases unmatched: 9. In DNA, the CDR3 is TGTGCCACCAGCAGGAATATAGCGGGGAGTAACAATGAGCAGTTCTTC. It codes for CATSRNIAGSNNEQFF.

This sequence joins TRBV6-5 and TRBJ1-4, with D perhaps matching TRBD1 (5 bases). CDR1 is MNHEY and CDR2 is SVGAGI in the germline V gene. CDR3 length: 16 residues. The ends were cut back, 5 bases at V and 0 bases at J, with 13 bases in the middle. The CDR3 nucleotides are TGTGCCAGCAGTAAGCTCGACAGCGCAACTAATGAAAAACTGTTTTTT. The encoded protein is CASSKLDSATNEKLFF.

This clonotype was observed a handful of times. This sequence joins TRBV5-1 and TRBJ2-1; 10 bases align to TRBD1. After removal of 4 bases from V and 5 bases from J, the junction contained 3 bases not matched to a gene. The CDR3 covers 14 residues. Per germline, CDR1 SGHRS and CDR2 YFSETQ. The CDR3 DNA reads TGCGCCAGCAGCCGGGACAGGGGTGACAATGAGCAGTTCTTC. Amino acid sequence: CASSRDRGDNEQFF.

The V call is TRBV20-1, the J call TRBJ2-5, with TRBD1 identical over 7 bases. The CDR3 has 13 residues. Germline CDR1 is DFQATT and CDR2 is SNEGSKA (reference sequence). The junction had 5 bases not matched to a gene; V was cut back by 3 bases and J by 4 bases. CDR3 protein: CSASEGARETQYF. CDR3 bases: TGCAGTGCTAGCGAGGGGGCACGAGAGACCCAGTACTTC.

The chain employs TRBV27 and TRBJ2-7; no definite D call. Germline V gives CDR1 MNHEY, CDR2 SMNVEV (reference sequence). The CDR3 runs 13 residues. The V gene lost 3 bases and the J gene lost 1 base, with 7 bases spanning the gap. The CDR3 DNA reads TGTGCCAGCAGTTTTACAGTTTCCTACGAGCAGTACTTC. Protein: CASSFTVSYEQYF.

The CDR3 loop reads CASSVNRVGNTIYF. CDR3 DNA: TGTGCCAGCAGCGTGAACAGGGTTGGAAACACCATATATTTT. This chain connects TRBV7-6 to TRBJ1-3; TRBD1 might be the D (6 bases). CDR1 and CDR2 (germline): SGHVS, FNYEAQ. Trimming removed 5 bases from V and 3 bases from J, with 11 bases in between. The CDR3 extends over 14 amino acids.

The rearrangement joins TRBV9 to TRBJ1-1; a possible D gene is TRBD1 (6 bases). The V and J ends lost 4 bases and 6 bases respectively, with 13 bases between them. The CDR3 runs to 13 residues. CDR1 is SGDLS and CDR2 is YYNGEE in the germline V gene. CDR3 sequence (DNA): TGTGCCAGCAGCCCCCAGGGGCGAGCTGAAGCTTTCTTT. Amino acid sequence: CASSPQGRAEAFF. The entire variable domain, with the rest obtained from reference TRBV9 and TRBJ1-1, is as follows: DSGVTQTPKHLITATGQRVTLRCSPRSGDLSVYWYQQSLDQGLQFLIQYYNGEERAKGNILERFSAQQFPDLHSELNLSSLELGDSALYFCASSPQGRAEAFFGQGTRLTVV.

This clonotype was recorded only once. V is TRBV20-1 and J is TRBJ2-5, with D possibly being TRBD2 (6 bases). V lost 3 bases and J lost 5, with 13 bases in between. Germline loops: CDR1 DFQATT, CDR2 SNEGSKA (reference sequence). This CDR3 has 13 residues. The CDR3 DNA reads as TGCAGTGCTAGTAAGCTAGCGAGGGAGACCCAGTACTTC. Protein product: CSASKLARETQYF.

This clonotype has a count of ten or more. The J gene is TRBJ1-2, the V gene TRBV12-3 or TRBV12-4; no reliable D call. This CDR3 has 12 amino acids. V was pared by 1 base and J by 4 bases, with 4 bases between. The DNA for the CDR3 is TGTGCCAGCAGTTTAGGGAGCTATGGCTACACCTTC. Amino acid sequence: CASSLGSYGYTF.